The subject of this entry is one T cell receptor beta chain. This record comes from a study of T cell changes during pregnancy in multiple sclerosis. Assay used: immunoSEQ multiplex PCR; TCRdb lists only in-frame clones, some missing. This sample has 65,000 to 80,000 clones, with approximately 92% found just once. The CDR3 totals 15 residues. The V and J ends lost 0 bases and 2 bases, in that order; junction bases with no gene match: 3. CDR1 and CDR2 (germline): SGHNT, YYREEE (reference sequence). The chain uses TRBV5-4 and TRBJ2-7, with 9 bases that match TRBD1. The receptor's source is a female donor with multiple sclerosis, enrolled in a pregnancy study. Material: peripheral blood, obtained in the first trimester of pregnancy. The CDR3 DNA reads TGTGCCAGCAGCTTGGTCGGGACAGGGCCCTACGAGCAGTACTTC. It translates to CASSLVGTGPYEQYF. The full variable domain, completed using reference TRBV5-4 and TRBJ2-7, is ETGVTQSPTHLIKTRGQQVTLRCSSQSGHNTVSWYQQALGQGPQFIFQYYREEENGRGNFPPRFSGLQFPNYSSELNVNALELDDSALYLCASSLVGTGPYEQYFGPGTRLTVT.